This entry is about one T cell receptor beta chain. It has no known antigen specificity. The record has no base qualities; no much larger clone is one base away. The CDR3 runs 15 amino acids, cysteine and phenylalanine included. Here the CDR3 DNA is all that survives: 45 bases in frame from base 1. The germline V gene (reference sequence) gives CDR1 as MNHEY and CDR2 as SMNVEV. Trimming leaves V shorter by 5 bases and J shorter by 4 bases, with the junction holding 7 bases beyond the gene matches. This sample stems from a study of blood T cell repertoires in COVID-19 (dated by TCRdb to 2018 to 2020). Broadly, across the study: Collaborator samples came from the United States, Italy and Spain and covered acute and convalescent phases of COVID-19. Deeply sampled blood TCRbeta repertoires from subjects exposed to, actively infected with, or recovered from COVID-19 were included in the dataset. The prospective study material was composed of cDNA or gDNA derived from T cells, B-cell-depleted T cells, or PBMCs. Samples came from the ongoing ImmuneRACE study (first 160 participants) plus 1,254 subjects from 6 global collaborators. HLA class I and class II types, where available, came from metadata supplied by the sample provider rather than from assay-based typing. A de-identified subject ID, COVID-19 status, age in years and sex were almost always included in the sample metadata. A freely available public database, intended as a resource for researchers studying the immune response to SARS-CoV-2, is where the repertoires were released.

TCRbeta CDR3 regions were amplified from genomic DNA by means of the immunoSEQ Assay, a bias-controlled multiplex PCR. The authors' analysis ran thus. The number of nucleated cells in each sample was estimated by amplification of reference gene primers within the assay. Sequence reads were collapsed and filtered to measure the absolute abundance of every unique TCRbeta CDR3 rearrangement. For each sample, productive Simpson clonality was calculated as the square root of Simpson's diversity index over productive rearrangements. TCRdb obtained this table from immuneACCESS and retained in-frame rearrangements with V and J assigned. These tables miss some clones; where compared with another copy, unresolved V genes account for less than half of the shortfall, and the remainder is unexplained. From that table come the V and J calls and clone size; the DNA was used to work out D and trimming. The sample table records about 54,000 clones; approximately 86% of these occur just once. More than 3% of the sample belongs to the ten largest clones.

In Seattle, one collaborating source enrolled patients while the infection was active and tracked those patients longitudinally over the course of disease. Whole blood was collected in K2EDTA tubes by collaborating institutions according to the institutions' own protocols. For TCRbeta analysis, collaborators shipped samples in one of three forms: frozen whole blood, isolated PBMCs, or DNA extracted from either of those sample types. Points the paper makes about the study in general: The quantity of clinical and demographic metadata differed by source and by participant and was supplied without curation.

Specimen: peripheral blood. The receptor was derived from a middle-aged man with COVID-19, enrolled during active disease. This chain is built from TRBV27 and TRBJ2-1; the central 8 bases match TRBD1. The sequence in DNA is TGTGCCAGCAGTCCAGGGGGCGGGGTATACAATGAGCAGTTCTTC. The translation is CASSPGGGVYNEQFF.